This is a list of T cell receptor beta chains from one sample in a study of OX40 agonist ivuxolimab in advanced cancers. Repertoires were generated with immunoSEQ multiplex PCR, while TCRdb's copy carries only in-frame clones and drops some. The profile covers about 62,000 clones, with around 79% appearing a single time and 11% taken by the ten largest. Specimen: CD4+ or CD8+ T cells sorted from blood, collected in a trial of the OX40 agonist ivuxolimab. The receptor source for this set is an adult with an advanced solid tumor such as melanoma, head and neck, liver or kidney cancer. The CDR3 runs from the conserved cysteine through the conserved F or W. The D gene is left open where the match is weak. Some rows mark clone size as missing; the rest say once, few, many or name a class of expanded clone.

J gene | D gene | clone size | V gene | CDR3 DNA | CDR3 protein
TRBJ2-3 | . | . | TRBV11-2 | TGTGCCAGCAGCTTAGATCTCGGAGATACGCAGTATTTT | CASSLDLGDTQYF
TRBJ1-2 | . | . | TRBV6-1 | TGTGCCAGCAGCGATTTGGAGGGGGTACTTGGCTACACCTTC | CASSDLEGVLGYTF
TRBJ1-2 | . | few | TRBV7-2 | TGTGCCAGCAGCTCCGGTGTTTTCTATGGCTACACCTTC | CASSSGVFYGYTF
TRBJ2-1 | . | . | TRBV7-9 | TGTGCCAGCAGCTTTGGGGGTGGTGAGCAGTTCTTC | CASSFGGGEQFF
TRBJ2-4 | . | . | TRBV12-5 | TGTGCTAGTGGTGCGGACGTAGCCAAAAACATTCAGTACTTC | CASGADVAKNIQYF
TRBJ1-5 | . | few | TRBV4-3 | TGCGCCAGCAGCCAAGATGTTGGACAGCCCCAGCATTTT | CASSQDVGQPQHF
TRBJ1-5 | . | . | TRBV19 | TGTGCCACCGGAGGGGGGGGCGGGGGTCAGCCCCAGCATTTT | CATGGGGGGQPQHF
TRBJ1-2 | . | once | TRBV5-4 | TGTGCCAGCAGCTTCCAGGGCCGGGACTATGGCTACACCTTC | CASSFQGRDYGYTF
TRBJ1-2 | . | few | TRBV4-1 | TGCGCCAGCAGCACCGACGGGGGCGCACACTATGGCTACACCTTC | CASSTDGGAHYGYTF
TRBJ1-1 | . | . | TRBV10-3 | TGTGCCATCAGTGCCCAGAGCGGCACTGAAGCTTTCTTT | CAISAQSGTEAFF
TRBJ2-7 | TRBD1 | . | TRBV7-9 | TGTGCCAGCAGCTCAAACAGGGGTGCAGCCTACGAGCAGTACTTC | CASSSNRGAAYEQYF
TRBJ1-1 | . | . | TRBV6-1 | TGTGCCAGCAGGGCGGAAATCCGGGACACTGAAGCTTTCTTT | CASRAEIRDTEAFF
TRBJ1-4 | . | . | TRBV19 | TGTGCCAGTAGTATGGGAATTACAACTAATGAAAAACTGTTTTTT | CASSMGITTNEKLFF
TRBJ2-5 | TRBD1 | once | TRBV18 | TGTGCCAGCTCACCCGACAGGGAAGAGACCCAGTACTTC | CASSPDREETQYF
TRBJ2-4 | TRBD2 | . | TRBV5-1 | TGCGCCAGCAGCTTGGGGGGCAGCGGGATGGTAAACATTCAGTACTTC | CASSLGGSGMVNIQYF
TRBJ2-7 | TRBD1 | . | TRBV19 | TGTGCCAGTAAGAGACAGGGTGGGGCCTACGAGCAGTACTTC | CASKRQGGAYEQYF
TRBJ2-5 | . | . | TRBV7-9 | TGTGCCAGCAGCTCGGGCCGGCTGGGAGAGACCCAGTACTTC | CASSSGRLGETQYF
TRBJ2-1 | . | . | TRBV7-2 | TGTGCCAGCAGCTTAGCGTTCGGAAGCTACAATGAGCAGTTCTTC | CASSLAFGSYNEQFF